Listed here are 6 T cell receptor beta chains from one sample, sequenced in a study of blood T cell repertoires in COVID-19. Assay used: immunoSEQ multiplex PCR; TCRdb lists only in-frame clones, some missing. The table includes tens of thousands of clones, around 83% detected once. The material sequenced was peripheral blood. Receptor source: a man between 60 and 70 years old with COVID-19, enrolled during active disease.

The chain recombines TRBV27 with TRBJ2-7; D is undetermined. Per the germline V gene, CDR1 is MNHEY and CDR2 is SMNVEV (reference sequence). There are 12 residues in the CDR3. Trimming left V 8 bases short and J 0 bases short, with 8 bases between. The DNA for the CDR3 is TGTGCCAGCCGTAGAAGCTCCTACGAGCAGTACTTC. Its protein is CASRRSSYEQYF.

The chain employs TRBV7-2 and TRBJ2-7; TRBD1 matches at 8 bases. This CDR3 is 14 amino acids long. J was trimmed by 3 bases and V by 5 bases; bases with no gene match: 6. Looked up from germline, CDR1 is SGHTA and CDR2 is FQGNSA. The CDR3 sequence: CASSPADRVYEQYF. The DNA of the CDR3 is TGTGCCAGCAGCCCCGCGGACAGGGTCTACGAGCAGTACTTC.

This rearrangement joins TRBV11-2 to TRBJ2-2, with D tentatively TRBD2 (6 bases). Germline CDR1 reads SGHAT; CDR2 reads FQNNGV. This CDR3 region has 16 residues. Deletions cut 3 bases from V and 6 bases from J, with 17 bases between. Written as DNA, the CDR3 is TGTGCCAGCAGCTTCTATAGCGGACCGACCGCCGGGGAGCTGTTTTTT. Translated, it gives CASSFYSGPTAGELFF.

This clone appeared a single time. The V and J genes are TRBV5-1 and TRBJ1-1, with 10 bases identical to TRBD1. Germline V CDR1 and CDR2: SGHRS, YFSETQ. V lost 0 bases, J lost 0 bases, and 5 bases stayed unmatched. The CDR3 is 17 residues long. The CDR3 spells CASSLGIGTGVNTEAFF. As DNA, the CDR3 is TGCGCCAGCAGCTTGGGAATAGGGACAGGGGTGAACACTGAAGCTTTCTTT.

The J gene is TRBJ1-2, the V gene TRBV5-6; D gene unclear. The germline gives CDR1 SGHDT, CDR2 YYEEEE. This CDR3 spans 13 amino acids. Trimming took off 5 bases at V and 4 bases at J, with 12 bases between the two ends. The CDR3 DNA reads as TGTGCCAGCAGGCCAACGGGGTCCTATGGCTACACCTTC. Residues: CASRPTGSYGYTF. The full variable domain, its missing parts supplied by reference TRBV5-6 and TRBJ1-2, is DAGVTQSPTHLIKTRGQQVTLRCSPKSGHDTVSWYQQALGQGPQFIFQYYEEEERQRGNFPDRFSGHQFPNYSSELNVNALLLGDSALYLCASRPTGSYGYTFGSGTRLTVV.

This chain connects TRBV7-9 to TRBJ2-1; maybe TRBD1 (6 bases). Per the germline V gene, CDR1 is SEHNR and CDR2 is FQNEAQ (reference sequence). The CDR3 contains 17 residues. The V end lost 5 bases, the J end lost 7 bases, and 24 bases lay between the germline ends. CDR3 sequence: CASSPPLRYRGGNEQFF. CDR3 DNA sequence: TGTGCCAGCAGCCCCCCCCTCAGGTACCGAGGGGGTAATGAGCAGTTCTTC.